This entry is about one T cell receptor (beta chain). TCRbeta library construction was performed incorporating unique molecular identifiers. Each CDR3 protein gets one entry after TCRdb re-called the PCR reads with MiXCR. The sample gives about 980,000 distinct CDR3 sequences, roughly 29% of which show up once; about 28% is in the top ten. This entry belongs to a study of T-cell reconstitution after alpha-beta-depleted transplantation in children. This CDR3 region has 16 residues. The germline V gene has CDR1 SNHLY and CDR2 FYNNEI. Trimming pared 2 bases from V and 3 bases from J, leaving 14 bases between.

This TCR was recovered from a boy younger than two who had a stem cell transplant for SCID, so the T cells may come from the graft donor. V is TRBV2 and J is TRBJ2-1; maybe TRBD2 (5 bases). The material was PBMCs, mostly from graft donor cells, obtained 360 days after TCRalphabeta/CD19-depleted stem cell transplant. The CDR3 region has the DNA TGTGCCAGCAGTGAATTCTTGGAGGAGCGCTACAATGAGCAGTTCTTC. Translated, it gives CASSEFLEERYNEQFF.